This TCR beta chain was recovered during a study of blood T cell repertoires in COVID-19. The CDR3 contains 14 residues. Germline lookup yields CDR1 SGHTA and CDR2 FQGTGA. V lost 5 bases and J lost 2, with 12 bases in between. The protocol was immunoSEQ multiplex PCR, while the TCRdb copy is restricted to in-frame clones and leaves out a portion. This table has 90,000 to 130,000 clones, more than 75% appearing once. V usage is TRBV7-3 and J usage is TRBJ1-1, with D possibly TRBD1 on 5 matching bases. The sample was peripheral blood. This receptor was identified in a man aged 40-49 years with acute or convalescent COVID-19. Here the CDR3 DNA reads TGTGCCAGCAGCCTCGTGGGGGGAAACACTGAAGCTTTCTTT. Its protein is CASSLVGGNTEAFF.